Each of the 20 T cell receptor beta chains below was sequenced from the same sample in a study of blood T cell repertoires in COVID-19. Here immunoSEQ multiplex PCR was the method, and the copy in TCRdb shows in-frame clones only, minus some. The sample yields some 220,000 clones, roughly 82% seen once. Sequenced input: peripheral blood. The receptors come from a man aged 50 to 59 with active or convalescent COVID-19.

The gene calls are TRBV28 and TRBJ2-1, with 7 nucleotides matching TRBD1. V gave up 6 bases and J gave up 13 bases; unmatched junction bases: 9. This CDR3 region has 12 residues. CDR1 is MDHEN, CDR2 SYDVKM, per germline. This chain's CDR3 is CASRDLRGYQFF. CDR3 bases: TGTGCCAGCAGGGACCTCAGGGGGTACCAGTTCTTC.

On this clone itself: The junction departs from the called germline gene at one end, perhaps through a read error. The chain joins TRBV2 to TRBJ2-2; 9 nucleotides match TRBD1. The CDR3 covers 16 residues. Germline-derived CDR1 and CDR2 are SNHLY and FYNNEI. The DNA for the CDR3 is TGTGCCGGCAGTGTGTACGGGACAGGGCCCACCGGGGAGCTGTTTTTT. It codes for CAGSVYGTGPTGELFF.

CDR3 in amino acids: CASSLKVSSASGETSSYNEQFF. The CDR3 DNA sequence: TGCGCCAGCAGCCTTAAGGTATCATCGGCTAGCGGGGAAACTAGCTCCTACAATGAGCAGTTCTTC. V is TRBV4-3 and J is TRBJ2-1; TRBD2 agrees at 9 bases. Germline CDR1 reads LGHNA; CDR2 reads YSLEER. The V gene end was trimmed by 4 bases and the J gene end by 0 bases; junction bases not matched to a gene: 22. The CDR3 consists of 22 residues.

V and J are TRBV10-3 and TRBJ2-3; D gene ambiguous. The CDR3 covers 12 residues. V was pared by 0 bases and J by 5 bases, with 3 bases between. Germline assignment: CDR1 ENHRY and CDR2 SYGVKD. CDR3 coding DNA: TGTGCCATCAGTGAGTCGAGAGATACGCAGTATTTT. It yields the protein CAISESRDTQYF.

The rearrangement uses TRBV7-9 and TRBJ1-2; D perhaps matches TRBD1 (5 bases). Trimming removed 3 bases from V and 0 bases from J, with 8 bases in between. From germline, CDR1 is SEHNR and CDR2 FQNEAQ (reference sequence). This CDR3 region has 14 residues. The CDR3: CASSLSTANYGYTF. CDR3 coding DNA: TGTGCCAGCAGCTTGTCGACAGCTAACTATGGCTACACCTTC.

The chain carries TRBV7-3 and TRBJ2-3; 11 positions agree with TRBD2. The ends lost 5 bases at V and 2 bases at J; junction bases unmatched: 9. The CDR3 spans 17 residues. Germline V gene data show CDR1 as SGHTA and CDR2 as FQGTGA. The CDR3 is CASSLSGTSGLTDTQYF. The CDR3 DNA follows: TGTGCCAGCAGCCTCTCCGGGACTAGCGGACTCACAGATACGCAGTATTTT. Filled out from reference TRBV7-3 and TRBJ2-3, the complete variable domain reads GAGVSQTPSNKVTEKGKYVELRCDPISGHTALYWYRQSLGQGPEFLIYFQGTGAADDSGLPNDRFFAVRPEGSVSTLKIQRTERGDSAVYLCASSLSGTSGLTDTQYFGPGTRLTVL.

The genes are TRBV5-4 and TRBJ1-2; 7 nucleotides agree with TRBD1. Germline V gene sequence: CDR1 SGHNT, CDR2 YYREEE (reference sequence). The CDR3 contains 14 residues. The junction had 4 bases not matched to a gene; V was cut back by 3 bases and J by 2 bases. This CDR3 is CASSSGTANYGYTF. Here the CDR3 DNA reads TGTGCCAGCAGCTCCGGGACAGCAAACTATGGCTACACCTTC.

The chain carries TRBV7-2 and TRBJ2-4; D is perhaps TRBD1 (6 bases). Trimming shortened V by 1 base and J by 9 bases, and 16 bases separated the two germline ends. Germline assignment: CDR1 SGHTA and CDR2 FQGNSA. This CDR3 has 15 amino acids. CDR3 amino acids: CASSLDWGQKGIQYF. DNA for the CDR3: TGTGCCAGCAGCTTAGATTGGGGGCAGAAGGGCATTCAGTACTTC.

This chain connects TRBV5-1 to TRBJ2-5; 12 positions agree with TRBD2. Germline trimming cut 1 base from V and 1 base from J; bases unmatched to any gene: 8. Per germline, CDR1 SGHRS and CDR2 YFSETQ. The CDR3 contains 18 residues. Here the CDR3 reads CASSLLSSGRGGQETQYF. DNA of the CDR3: TGCGCCAGCAGCTTGTTGTCTAGCGGGAGGGGTGGCCAAGAGACCCAGTACTTC.

This chain joins TRBV4-1 and TRBJ2-2; possible D gene TRBD1, 6 bases. Germline loops: CDR1 MGHRA, CDR2 YSYEKL. V was trimmed by 4 bases and J by 8 bases, leaving 17 bases between them. The CDR3 length is 15 residues. This CDR3 reads CASSPQQGPGGELFF. The CDR3 coding sequence is TGCGCCAGCAGCCCCCAACAGGGACCCGGGGGGGAGCTGTTTTTT.

CDR3 sequence (DNA): TGTGCCAGCAGTTCGACAGGTACCCCCTACGAGCAGTACTTC. It yields the protein CASSSTGTPYEQYF. The J gene is TRBJ2-7, the V gene TRBV6-2 or TRBV6-3; tentatively, D is TRBD1 (6 bases). This CDR3 has 14 amino acids. Deletions cut 4 bases from V and 2 bases from J, with 12 bases between. CDR1 is MNHEY and CDR2 is SVGEGT in the germline V gene.

The rearrangement links TRBV27 to TRBJ2-7; 9 nucleotides agree with TRBD1. This CDR3 spans 14 amino acids. Germline CDR1 and CDR2: MNHEY and SMNVEV (reference sequence). Germline trimming cut 5 bases from V and 10 bases from J; bases unmatched to any gene: 12. This CDR3 is CASSSRDRVTYQYF. As DNA, the CDR3 is TGTGCCAGCAGTAGCCGGGACAGGGTAACCTACCAGTACTTC.

The J gene is TRBJ1-5, the V gene TRBV10-3, with D possibly matching TRBD1 (5 bases). This CDR3 has 13 residues. CDR1 is ENHRY, CDR2 SYGVKD, per germline. V lost 3 bases and J 4 bases, leaving 7 bases between the germline ends. Written as DNA, the CDR3 is TGTGCCATCAGTGACAGGGATAATCAGCCCCAGCATTTT. It codes for CAISDRDNQPQHF.

The V call is TRBV6-1, the J call TRBJ1-4, with 11 nucleotides matching TRBD1. CDR1 is MNHNS and CDR2 is SASEGT in the germline V gene. V gave up 3 bases and J gave up 8 bases; unmatched junction bases: 5. The CDR3 runs to 15 residues. CDR3 DNA sequence: TGTGCCAGCAGTGATCCGGGACAGGGGGGCGAAAAACTGTTTTTT. As protein: CASSDPGQGGEKLFF.

The CDR3 DNA sequence: TGTGCCAGCAGCTTAGTCGGGGGGCCGTACACCGGGGAGCTGTTTTTT. Its translation: CASSLVGGPYTGELFF. The chain has TRBV7-6 and TRBJ2-2; the D gene is possibly TRBD2 (7 bases). Germline CDR1 reads SGHVS; CDR2 reads FNYEAQ. This CDR3 is built from 16 residues. Trimming removed 1 base from V and 3 bases from J, with 12 bases in between.

The V call is TRBV5-5, the J call TRBJ1-2, with 8 bases identical to TRBD1. The CDR3 is 17 residues long. Germline CDR1 SGHKS, CDR2 YYEKEE (reference sequence). V trimming: 4 bases; J trimming: 4 bases; junction bases outside the gene matches: 15. The CDR3 region has the DNA TGTGCCAGCAGCCGACGGGGACAGGCCCCAGAGGGCTATGGCTACACCTTC. Its protein is CASSRRGQAPEGYGYTF.

The chain uses TRBV4-1 and TRBJ1-1, with 8 bases fitting TRBD1. The CDR3 is 14 amino acids. V dropped 5 bases and J dropped 4; count of bases not matched to a gene: 6. Germline V gives CDR1 MGHRA, CDR2 YSYEKL. The CDR3 region has the DNA TGCGCCAGCAGCAAGGATACAGGGGGCACTGAAGCTTTCTTT. Protein: CASSKDTGGTEAFF.

This sequence joins TRBV24-1 and TRBJ1-5; TRBD1 might be the D (5 bases). Per germline, CDR1 KGHDR and CDR2 SFDVKD. This CDR3 has 14 amino acids. The germline V and J ends were trimmed by 12 bases and 0 bases, with 14 bases remaining between them. The CDR3 loop is CAAWGPYSNQPQHF. CDR3 DNA sequence: TGTGCCGCGTGGGGCCCCTATAGCAATCAGCCCCAGCATTTT.

This chain uses TRBV29-1 with TRBJ2-1; 7 nucleotides line up with TRBD1. CDR3 length: 13 residues. Germline V CDR1 and CDR2: SQVTM, ANQGSEA. J was trimmed by 6 bases and V by 5 bases; bases with no gene match: 7. DNA for the CDR3: TGCAGCGTTAGCAGGGGGAAAGGCAATGAGCAGTTCTTC. Translating it yields CSVSRGKGNEQFF.

This rearrangement joins TRBV19 to TRBJ1-2; maybe TRBD1 (5 bases). The V gene's germline CDR1 is LNHDA and CDR2 SQIVND (reference sequence). CDR3 length: 15 amino acids. V lost 9 bases to trimming and J lost 4 bases, with 21 bases between them. Here the CDR3 DNA reads TGTGCCAGCAGTGGAGGGATTCAAAGGGGCTATGGCTACACCTTC. Its protein product is CASSGGIQRGYGYTF.